The present entry profiles one T cell receptor (beta chain) with its context. Its antigen is currently not known. Base qualities are not at hand, and no much larger clone is one base apart. The TCR beta CDR3 region was amplified with a multiplex PCR system whose first round of roughly 11 cycles used 32 V-gene forward primers and 13 J-gene reverse primers. First-round PCR used a QIAGEN Multiplex PCR Kit, and primer sequences were filed in Chinese patent CN105087789A. Illumina universal primers were attached in a second round of PCR run with the Phusion High-Fidelity PCR Kit. Paired-end sequencing of TCR libraries was carried out on the Illumina HiSeq X Ten platform at a read length of 151 bp. The published analysis was carried out like this. Cutadapt removed reads without multiplex PCR primers, PEAR merged read pairs, and MiXCR with default settings called CDR3 regions. Shannon entropy measured repertoire diversity, and clonality was calculated as one minus the Shannon entropy divided by the ln of the count of productive unique sequences. A clonotype counted as a dominant or high-frequency T-cell clone when its frequency was 0.5% or higher. TCRdb itself trimmed the public reads at Q25 with fastp, ran MiXCR and retained productive beta chains. When rows share a CDR3 protein, they turn into one entry using the most common DNA and genes. The V and J calls were not made by the authors but by TCRdb's processing. The table for this sample lists around 6,700 distinct CDR3 sequences; around a fifth of them were counted only once. Clones ranked in the top ten supply under 9% of the sample.

The sample comes from a study of immune heterogeneity within non-small cell lung tumors listed by TCRdb under 2018. About the investigation overall: By histology, the tumors were several squamous cell carcinomas, over eight non-squamous carcinomas and 1 tumor not otherwise specified. To look at intratumoral immune heterogeneity, the study ran whole-exome sequencing, RNA-seq and TCR beta repertoire sequencing on several spatially distinct regions taken from every NSCLC tumor. Transcriptome data were available for just roughly 40 loci from about twelve patients, whereas TCR repertoire analysis spanned some 59 tumor loci from roughly 14 patients. Neoantigen binding to each patient's HLA alleles was predicted with netMHCpan-3.0 for mutant peptides of 8 to 11 amino acids.

Overall study results and their limits: For the most part, high-frequency TCR beta clonotypes differed from one individual patient to another. Local T-cell repertoire clonality showed a statistically significant but moderate positive correlation with local tumor mutational burden (R 0.3 to 0.35). Identical dominant CDR3B clonotypes recurred across loci within a patient, yet different tumor locations also harbored unique high-frequency clones.

V ends up 10 bases short and J 0 bases short, with an unmatched junction base count of 4. The germline V gene encodes CDR1 MNHEY and CDR2 SMNVEV (reference sequence). The CDR3 measures 13 amino acids from cysteine to phenylalanine. The read is trimmed to its CDR3 DNA, 39 bases read in frame from base 1. Genomic DNA was extracted from bulk tumor tissue and used as the TCR template, and approximately 600 ng gDNA was amplified per sample. During surgery, several biopsies were collected from each primary tumor and placed as far from one another as possible within the tumor mass. The study cohort was described as untreated, and the patients were newly diagnosed NSCLC cases having curative surgery. The donor group was made up of 15 newly diagnosed non-small cell lung cancer patients undergoing surgery with curative intent. Two independent pathologists reviewed the resected tumor masses. Only high-quality DNA and RNA samples were carried forward to sequencing.

Sequencing input: lung tumor tissue. The receptor chain draws on TRBV27 and TRBJ1-1; 8 bases in the middle match TRBD1. This TCR was sampled from a man aged 65 to 79 with non-small cell lung cancer. Here is the DNA: TGTGCCACCTCGGACAGGGTGAACACTGAAGCTTTCTTT. It translates to CATSDRVNTEAFF.